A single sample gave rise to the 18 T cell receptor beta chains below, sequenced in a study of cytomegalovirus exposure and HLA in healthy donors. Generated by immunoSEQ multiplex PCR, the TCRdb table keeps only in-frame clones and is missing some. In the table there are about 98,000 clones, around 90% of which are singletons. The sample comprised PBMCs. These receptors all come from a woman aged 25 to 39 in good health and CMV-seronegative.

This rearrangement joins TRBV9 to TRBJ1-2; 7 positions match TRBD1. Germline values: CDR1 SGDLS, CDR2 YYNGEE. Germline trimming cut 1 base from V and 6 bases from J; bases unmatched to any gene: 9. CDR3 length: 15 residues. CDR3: CASSVRTGEWDGYTF. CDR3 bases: TGTGCCAGCAGCGTAAGAACAGGGGAATGGGATGGCTACACCTTC.

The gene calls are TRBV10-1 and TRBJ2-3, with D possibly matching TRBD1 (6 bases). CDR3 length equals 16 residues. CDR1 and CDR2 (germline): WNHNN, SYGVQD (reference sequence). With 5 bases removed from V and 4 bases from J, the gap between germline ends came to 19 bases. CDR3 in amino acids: CASSKDQGFLADTQYF. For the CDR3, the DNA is TGCGCCAGCAGTAAAGACCAGGGGTTTCTGGCAGATACGCAGTATTTT.

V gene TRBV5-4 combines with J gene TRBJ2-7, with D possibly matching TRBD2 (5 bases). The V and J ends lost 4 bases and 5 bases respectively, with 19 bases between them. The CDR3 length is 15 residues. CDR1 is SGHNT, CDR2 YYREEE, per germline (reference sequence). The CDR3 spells CASSTRTAPGNEQYF. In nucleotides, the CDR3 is TGTGCCAGCAGCACACGGACGGCGCCGGGAAACGAGCAGTACTTC.

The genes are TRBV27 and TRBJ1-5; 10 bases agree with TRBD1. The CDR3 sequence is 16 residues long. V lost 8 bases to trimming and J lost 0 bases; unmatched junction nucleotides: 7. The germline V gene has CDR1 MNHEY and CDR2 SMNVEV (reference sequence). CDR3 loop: CASRDRGWSSNQPQHF. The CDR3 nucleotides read TGTGCCAGCCGGGACAGGGGCTGGAGTAGCAATCAGCCCCAGCATTTT.

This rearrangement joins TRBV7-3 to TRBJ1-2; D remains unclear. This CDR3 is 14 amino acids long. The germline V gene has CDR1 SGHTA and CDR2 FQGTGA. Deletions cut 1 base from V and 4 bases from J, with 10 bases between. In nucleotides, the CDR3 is TGTGCCAGCAGCTTAATGAGGCAGACCTATGGCTACACCTTC. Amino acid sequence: CASSLMRQTYGYTF.

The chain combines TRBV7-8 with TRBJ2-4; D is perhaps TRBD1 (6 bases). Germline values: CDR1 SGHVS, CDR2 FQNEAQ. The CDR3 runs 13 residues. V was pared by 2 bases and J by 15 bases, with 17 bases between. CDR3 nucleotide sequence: TGTGCCAGCAGCTTATATGTTTCAGGACAGTCGTACTTC. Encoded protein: CASSLYVSGQSYF.

The CDR3 bases are TGTGCCAGCAGTTCCTCCGCCGGGGGCTCCTATAATTCACCCCTCCACTTT. Translated, it gives CASSSSAGGSYNSPLHF. The rearrangement uses TRBV7-6 and TRBJ1-6; TRBD1 might be the D (5 bases). Per germline, CDR1 SGHVS and CDR2 FNYEAQ. The germline V and J ends were trimmed by 6 bases and 0 bases, with 15 bases remaining between them. The length of the CDR3 is 17 residues.

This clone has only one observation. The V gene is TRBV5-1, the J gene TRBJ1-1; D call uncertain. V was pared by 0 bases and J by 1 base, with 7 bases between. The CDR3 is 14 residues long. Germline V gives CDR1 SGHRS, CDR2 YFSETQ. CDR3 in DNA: TGCGCCAGCAGCTTGGTCCCGGGGAACACTGAAGCTTTCTTT. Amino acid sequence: CASSLVPGNTEAFF.

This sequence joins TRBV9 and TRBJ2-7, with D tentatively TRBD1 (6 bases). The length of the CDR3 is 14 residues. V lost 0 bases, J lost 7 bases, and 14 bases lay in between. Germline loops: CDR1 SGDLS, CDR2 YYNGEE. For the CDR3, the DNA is TGTGCCAGCAGCGTAGGGCCACAGGGCGGAGAGCAGTACTTC. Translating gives CASSVGPQGGEQYF.

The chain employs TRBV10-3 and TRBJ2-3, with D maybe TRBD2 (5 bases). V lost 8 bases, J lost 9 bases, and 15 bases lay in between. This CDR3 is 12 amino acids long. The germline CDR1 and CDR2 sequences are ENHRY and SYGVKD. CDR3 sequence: CAIGEGGGTQYF. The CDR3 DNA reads TGTGCCATCGGGGAAGGTGGCGGGACGCAGTATTTT.

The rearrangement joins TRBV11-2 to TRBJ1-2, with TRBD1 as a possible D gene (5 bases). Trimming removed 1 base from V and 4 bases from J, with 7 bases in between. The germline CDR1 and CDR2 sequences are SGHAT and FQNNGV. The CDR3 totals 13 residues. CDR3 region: CASSLAGIYGYTF. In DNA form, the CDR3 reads TGTGCCAGCAGCTTAGCAGGGATCTATGGCTACACCTTC.

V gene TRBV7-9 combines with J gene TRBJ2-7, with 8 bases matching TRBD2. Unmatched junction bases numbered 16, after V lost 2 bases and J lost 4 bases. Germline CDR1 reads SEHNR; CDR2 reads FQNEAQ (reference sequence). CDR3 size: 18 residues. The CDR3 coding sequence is TGTGCCAGCAGCTTATTAGGCGAAAGCGCGGGAGGAGGGTACGAGCAGTACTTC. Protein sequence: CASSLLGESAGGGYEQYF.

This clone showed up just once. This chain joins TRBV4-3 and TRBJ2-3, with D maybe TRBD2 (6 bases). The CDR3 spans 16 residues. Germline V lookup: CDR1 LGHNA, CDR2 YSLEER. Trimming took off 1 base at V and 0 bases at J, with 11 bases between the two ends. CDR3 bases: TGCGCCAGCAGCCAAGGGCAGGGACTTAGCACAGATACGCAGTATTTT. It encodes CASSQGQGLSTDTQYF.

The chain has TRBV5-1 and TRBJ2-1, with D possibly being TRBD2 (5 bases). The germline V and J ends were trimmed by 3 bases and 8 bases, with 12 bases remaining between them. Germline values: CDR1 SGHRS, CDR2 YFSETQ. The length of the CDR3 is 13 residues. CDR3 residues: CASSSHRGHEQFF. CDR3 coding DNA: TGCGCCAGCAGCTCTCATCGGGGTCATGAGCAGTTCTTC. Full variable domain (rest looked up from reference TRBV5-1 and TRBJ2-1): KAGVTQTPRYLIKTRGQQVTLSCSPISGHRSVSWYQQTPGQGLQFLFEYFSETQRNKGNFPGRFSGRQFSNSRSEMNVSTLELGDSALYLCASSSHRGHEQFFGPGTRLTVL.

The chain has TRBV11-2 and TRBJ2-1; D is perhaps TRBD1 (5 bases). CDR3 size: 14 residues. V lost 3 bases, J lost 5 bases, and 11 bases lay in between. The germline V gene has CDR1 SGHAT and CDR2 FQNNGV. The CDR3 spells CASSLLDTNNEQFF. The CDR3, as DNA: TGTGCCAGCAGCTTGTTGGACACCAACAATGAGCAGTTCTTC. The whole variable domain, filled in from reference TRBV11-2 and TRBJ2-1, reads EAGVAQSPRYKIIEKRQSVAFWCNPISGHATLYWYQQILGQGPKLLIQFQNNGVVDDSQLPKDRFSAERLKGVDSTLKIQPAKLEDSAVYLCASSLLDTNNEQFFGPGTRLTVL.

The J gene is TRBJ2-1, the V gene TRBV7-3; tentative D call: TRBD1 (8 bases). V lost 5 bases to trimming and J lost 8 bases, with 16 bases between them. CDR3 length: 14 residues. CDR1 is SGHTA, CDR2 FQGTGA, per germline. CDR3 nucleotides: TGTGCCAGCAGCCAAACAGGGGGGGCGGATGAGCAGTTCTTC. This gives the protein CASSQTGGADEQFF.

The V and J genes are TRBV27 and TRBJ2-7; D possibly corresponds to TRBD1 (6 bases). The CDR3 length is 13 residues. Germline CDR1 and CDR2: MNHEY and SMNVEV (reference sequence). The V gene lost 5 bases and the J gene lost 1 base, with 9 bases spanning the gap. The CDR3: CASSDRLSYEQYF. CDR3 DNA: TGTGCCAGCAGTGACAGGTTATCCTACGAGCAGTACTTC.

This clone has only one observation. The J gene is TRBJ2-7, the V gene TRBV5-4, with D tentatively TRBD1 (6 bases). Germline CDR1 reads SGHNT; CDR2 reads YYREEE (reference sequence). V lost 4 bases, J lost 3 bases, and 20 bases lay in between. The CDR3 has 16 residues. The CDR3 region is CASSNTYRDRDYEQYF. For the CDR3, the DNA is TGTGCCAGCAGCAATACCTACAGGGATAGGGACTACGAGCAGTACTTC.